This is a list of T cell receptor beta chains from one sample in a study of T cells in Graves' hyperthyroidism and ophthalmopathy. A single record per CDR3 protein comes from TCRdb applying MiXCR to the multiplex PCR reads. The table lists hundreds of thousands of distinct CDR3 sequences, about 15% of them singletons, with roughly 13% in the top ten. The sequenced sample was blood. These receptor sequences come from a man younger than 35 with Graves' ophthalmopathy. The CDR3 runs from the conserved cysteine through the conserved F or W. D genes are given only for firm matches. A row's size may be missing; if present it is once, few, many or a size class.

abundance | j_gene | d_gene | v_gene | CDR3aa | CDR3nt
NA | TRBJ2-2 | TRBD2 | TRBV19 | CASSIDSGGNTGELFF | TGTGCCAGTAGTATAGATTCGGGGGGGAACACCGGGGAGCTGTTTTTT
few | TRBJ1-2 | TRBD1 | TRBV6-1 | CASSPSTGSISETF | TGTGCCAGCAGCCCGTCGACAGGGTCGATATCAGAAACCTTC
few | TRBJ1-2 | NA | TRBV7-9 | CASSSGSAYGYTF | TGTGCCAGCAGCTCTGGGTCTGCCTATGGCTACACCTTC
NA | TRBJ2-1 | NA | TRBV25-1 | CASSEYKAEEPFF | TGTGCCAGCAGTGAATATAAGGCAGAAGAGCCGTTCTTC
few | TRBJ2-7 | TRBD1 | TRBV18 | CASSQGQGNYEQYF | TGTGCCAGCTCACAGGGACAGGGGAACTACGAGCAGTACTTC
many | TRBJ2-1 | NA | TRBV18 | CASSPPEGSYNEQFF | TGTGCCAGCTCACCACCCGAAGGCTCCTACAATGAGCAGTTCTTC
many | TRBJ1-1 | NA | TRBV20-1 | CSAYTESTEAFF | TGCAGTGCGTATACAGAGAGCACTGAAGCTTTCTTT
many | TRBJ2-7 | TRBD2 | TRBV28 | CASSPTGLAGGPGNEQYF | TGTGCCAGCAGTCCAACGGGACTAGCGGGAGGCCCGGGGAACGAGCAGTACTTC
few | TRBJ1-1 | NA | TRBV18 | CASSPLTGNTEAFF | TGTGCCAGCTCACCACTCACAGGGAACACTGAAGCTTTCTTT
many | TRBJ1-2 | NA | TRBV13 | CASSLASNYGYTF | TGTGCCAGCAGCTTAGCGTCTAACTATGGCTACACCTTC
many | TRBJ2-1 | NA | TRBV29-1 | CSVGGVFGQQYNEQFF | TGCAGCGTTGGGGGAGTGTTTGGACAGCAATACAATGAGCAGTTCTTC
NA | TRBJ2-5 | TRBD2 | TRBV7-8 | CASRPPTSSETQYF | TGTGCCAGCAGACCCCCGACTAGCTCAGAGACCCAGTACTTC
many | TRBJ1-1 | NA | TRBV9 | CASSDSYMNTEAFF | TGTGCCAGCAGCGACAGCTATATGAACACTGAAGCTTTCTTT
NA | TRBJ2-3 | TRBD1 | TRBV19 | CASNRQGGTDTQYF | TGTGCCAGCAACAGACAGGGAGGCACAGATACGCAGTATTTT
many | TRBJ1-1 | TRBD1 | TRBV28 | CASSPLGQGALAFF | TGTGCCAGCAGTCCCCTTGGACAGGGGGCATTAGCTTTCTTT
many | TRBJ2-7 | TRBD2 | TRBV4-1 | CASSQVRRLAGKNYEQYF | TGCGCCAGCAGCCAAGTACGTCGACTAGCGGGCAAGAACTACGAGCAGTACTTC
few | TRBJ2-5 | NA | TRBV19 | CASSRGQTFRAQYF | TGTGCCAGTAGTAGAGGACAAACCTTTCGGGCCCAGTACTTC
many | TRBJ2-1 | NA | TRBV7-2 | CASSFTISSYNEQFF | TGTGCCAGCAGCTTTACGATTAGCTCCTACAATGAGCAGTTCTTC
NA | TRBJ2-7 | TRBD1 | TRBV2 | CASSEETGYYEQYF | TGTGCCAGCAGTGAAGAGACAGGGTACTACGAGCAGTACTTC
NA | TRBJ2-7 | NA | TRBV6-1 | CASNGNSYEQYF | TGTGCCAGCAATGGCAACTCCTACGAGCAGTACTTC
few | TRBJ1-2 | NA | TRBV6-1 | CASRMKGVYGYTF | TGTGCCAGCAGGATGAAAGGGGTCTATGGCTACACCTTC
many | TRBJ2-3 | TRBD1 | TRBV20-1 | CSARGQGAVVGTDTQYF | TGCAGTGCTAGAGGACAGGGGGCTGTGGTGGGCACAGATACGCAGTATTTT
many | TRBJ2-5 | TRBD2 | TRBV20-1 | CSARDLMTAKTSGEETQYF | TGCAGTGCTAGAGATCTGATGACAGCTAAGACTAGCGGGGAGGAGACCCAGTACTTC
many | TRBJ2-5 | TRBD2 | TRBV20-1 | CSARDRLAGYQETQYF | TGCAGTGCTAGAGATCGGCTAGCGGGGTACCAAGAGACCCAGTACTTC
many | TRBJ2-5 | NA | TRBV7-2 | CASSPGVLETQYF | TGTGCCAGCAGCCCCGGGGTATTAGAGACCCAGTACTTC
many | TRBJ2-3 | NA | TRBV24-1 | CATSGTGSLSPDTQYF | TGTGCCACCAGTGGTACAGGGTCCTTAAGTCCAGATACGCAGTATTTT
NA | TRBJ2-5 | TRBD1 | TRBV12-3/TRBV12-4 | CASRGTGGGEETQYF | TGTGCCAGCAGAGGGACAGGGGGCGGAGAAGAGACCCAGTACTTC
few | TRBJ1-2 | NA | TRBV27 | CASRPSGPNYGYTF | TGTGCCAGCAGACCCTCGGGCCCTAACTATGGCTACACCTTC
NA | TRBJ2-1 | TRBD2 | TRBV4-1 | CASWTSGGNEQFF | TGTGCCAGCTGGACTAGCGGGGGGAATGAGCAGTTCTTC
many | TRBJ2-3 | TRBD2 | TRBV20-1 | CSANPTSGVPDTQYF | TGCAGTGCTAATCCGACTAGCGGGGTGCCAGATACGCAGTATTTT
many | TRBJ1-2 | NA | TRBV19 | CASSRQSVTNYGYTF | TGTGCCAGTTCCCGCCAATCTGTGACCAACTATGGCTACACCTTC
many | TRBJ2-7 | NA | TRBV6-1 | CASRPGVAYEQYF | TGTGCCAGCAGGCCCGGGGTGGCGTACGAGCAGTACTTC
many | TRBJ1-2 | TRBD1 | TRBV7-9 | CASSSEPQGDYGYTF | TGTGCCAGCAGCTCCGAGCCACAGGGGGACTATGGCTACACCTTC
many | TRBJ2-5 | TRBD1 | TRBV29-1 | CSGSRGPGETQYF | TGCAGCGGGTCGAGGGGGCCGGGAGAGACCCAGTACTTC
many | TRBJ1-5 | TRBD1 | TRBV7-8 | CASSLKATGRISNQPQHF | TGTGCCAGCAGCTTAAAAGCGACAGGGAGGATTAGCAATCAGCCCCAGCATTTT
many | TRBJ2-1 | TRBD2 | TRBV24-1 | CATSDSATSGVNEQFF | TGTGCCACCAGTGATTCTGCGACTAGCGGCGTCAATGAGCAGTTCTTC
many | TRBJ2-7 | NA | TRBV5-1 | CASSVGSHSYEQYF | TGCGCCAGCAGCGTGGGGTCGCACTCCTACGAGCAGTACTTC
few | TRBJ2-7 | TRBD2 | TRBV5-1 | CASSKGLAGGTSYGQYF | TGCGCCAGCAGCAAGGGACTAGCGGGAGGGACTTCCTACGGGCAGTACTTC
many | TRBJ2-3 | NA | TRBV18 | CASSPPTLDTQYF | TGTGCCAGCTCACCACCGACTCTAGATACGCAGTATTTT
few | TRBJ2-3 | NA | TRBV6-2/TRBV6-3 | CASSYASGLASSTDTQYF | TGTGCCAGCAGTTACGCTTCGGGTCTCGCCTCTAGCACAGATACGCAGTATTTT
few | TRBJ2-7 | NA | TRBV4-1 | CASSQVAGSYEQYF | TGCGCCAGCAGCCAAGTCGCGGGGTCCTACGAGCAGTACTTC
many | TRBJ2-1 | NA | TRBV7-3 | CASSSGHSSYNEQFF | TGTGCCAGCAGCTCCGGACATAGCTCCTACAATGAGCAGTTCTTC
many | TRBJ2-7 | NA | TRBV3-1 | CASSQDSFPYEQYF | TGTGCCAGCAGCCAGGACAGTTTTCCCTACGAGCAGTACTTC
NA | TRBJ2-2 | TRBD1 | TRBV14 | CASSQDSGRGTGTGELFF | TGTGCCAGCAGCCAAGATTCGGGTCGGGGGACAGGCACCGGGGAGCTGTTTTTT
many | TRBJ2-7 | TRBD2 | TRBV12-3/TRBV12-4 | CASSYSGTSGAEQYF | TGTGCCAGCAGTTACTCCGGGACTAGCGGGGCGGAGCAGTACTTC
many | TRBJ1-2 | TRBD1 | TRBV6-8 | CASSLDRWGYGYTF | TGTGCCAGCAGCTTGGACAGGTGGGGCTATGGCTACACCTTC
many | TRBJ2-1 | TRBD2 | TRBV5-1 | CASSARLAGVNEQFF | TGCGCCAGCAGCGCCCGCCTAGCGGGAGTCAATGAGCAGTTCTTC
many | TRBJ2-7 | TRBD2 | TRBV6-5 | CASSYLAGGEQYF | TGTGCCAGCAGTTACCTAGCGGGAGGCGAGCAGTACTTC
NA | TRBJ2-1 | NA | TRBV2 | CASKVRTANNEQFF | TGTGCCAGCAAGGTCCGAACGGCAAACAATGAGCAGTTCTTC
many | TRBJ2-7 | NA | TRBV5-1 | CASNSGRSSSYEQYF | TGCGCCAGCAATTCAGGCCGTTCGAGCTCCTACGAGCAGTACTTC